The following is a TCR beta chain sequence with its context. This clonotype occurred many times. Its antigen is not yet known. Base qualities are missing; no much larger clone stands one base away. This entry is derived from a study of tumor and adjacent non-tumor tissue in lung cancer (dated 2018 in TCRdb). Context from the whole study: Patients with adenocarcinoma (about twelve), squamous cell carcinoma (2) and small cell lung cancer (1) were included in the cohort. Among the approximately 15 patients, ages ranged from roughly 30 to 76 years, approximately ten were men and 5 were women, and disease was TNM stage I to III. Sequencing generated a total of 125,075,908 productive TCRbeta reads, averaging around 4.3 million reads per sample. Bulk TCRbeta repertoires were compared between lung tumor tissue and matched distant non-tumor lung tissue obtained from 15 lung cancer patients. TCRbeta CDR3 sequencing was performed on a few dozen paired specimens, with one tumor sample and one normal lung sample collected per patient. The study at large found these results: The cohort had only 15 patients, and the authors noted that larger samples and more detailed clinical data are needed. The top 100 clones accounted for a significantly larger cumulative portion of the repertoire in normal lung than in tumor tissue. Peripheral blood was not sequenced, so blood TCRbeta repertoires in these lung cancer patients were not examined. Neither the sequencing platform nor unique molecular identifiers are mentioned in the methods. Significantly higher TCR diversity was found in younger patients, and higher tumor TCR diversity was associated with shorter overall and disease-free survival. Tumor tissue showed significantly higher TCR diversity (inverse Simpson) than normal lung tissue, at about 400 vs 150 (P = 0.0075, Mann-Whitney U test).

CDR1 SQVTM and CDR2 ANQGSEA were looked up in the germline V gene. The cysteine opens and the phenylalanine closes a CDR3 of 12 amino acids. Only the CDR3 portion is preserved as DNA: 36 bases, with reading frame beginning at the first base. At the junction V is shortened by 6 bases and J by 4 bases, with 12 bases in between. RNA was isolated from bulk unsorted tissue, and RNA quality was assessed with a NanoDrop ND-1000 and an Agilent 2100. The normal lung samples consisted of distant non-tumor tissue collected more than 3 cm from the tumor edge. All donors had newly diagnosed lung cancer, had not received prior chemotherapy, and were admitted for thoracic surgery in China between August and November 2014. Patients who had received previous radiotherapy or chemotherapy, or who had another concurrent cancer, were excluded from the study. Surgical tissue pieces of about 1-2.1 cm3 were preserved in RNAlater solution and were kept at -80 degrees C until use.

Receptor amplification or capture employed multiplex PCR. Sequencing relied on an Illumina HiSeq 2500. TCRbeta libraries were constructed through three rounds of nested PCR with primers (Table S4) according to protocols modified from ARM-PCR. Before sequencing, PCR products of 200-500 bp were excised from the gel and purified with the QIAquick gel extraction kit. Turning to the authors' computational methods: Reads were cleaned using Trimmomatic, were merged into complete CDR3 sequences using FLASH, and were assigned to V(D)J germline segments using MiTCR. VDJtools was used to compute clonal diversity as the inverse Simpson's index. A read counted as productive if the sequence was in-frame and lacked a premature stop codon. TCRdb trimmed the raw reads at Q25, called clones with MiXCR and kept productive beta chains. Here each entry gathers all rows of one CDR3 protein and keeps the most common genes and DNA. TCRdb's processing, not the authors', yielded these V and J calls. This sample gives 60,000 or so distinct CDR3 sequences in total; about 55% of them show up just once. The top ten clonotypes cover around a third of the sample.

The clonotype originates from a man between 65 and 80 years old with non-small cell lung cancer. The sequence is built from TRBV29-1 and TRBJ1-2; matching of 5 bases hints at TRBD1 as the D gene. The sequencing input was distant non-tumor lung tissue. This receptor has the CDR3 CSVGTILYGYTF. The sequenced DNA is TGCAGCGTAGGGACGATCCTCTATGGCTACACCTTC.